These 15 T cell receptor beta chains share one sample of origin, sequenced in a study of blood T cell repertoires in COVID-19. TCRdb's table, derived via immunoSEQ multiplex PCR, lists solely in-frame clones and lacks some. The sample holds around 340,000 clones; 70% to 90% are singletons and the top ten take roughly 7.1%. The sequenced sample was peripheral blood. The receptors derive from a woman aged 55-70 years with COVID-19, enrolled during active disease.

This clone is a singleton in its sample. The rearrangement links TRBV4-3 to TRBJ2-5; D is possibly TRBD2 (5 bases). The CDR3 extends over 14 amino acids. The V gene's germline CDR1 is LGHNA and CDR2 YSLEER. V lost 4 bases and J lost 2, with 11 bases in between. The CDR3 nucleotides are TGCGCCAGCAGCCCTGGAGGTAGTCAAGAGACCCAGTACTTC. This codes for CASSPGGSQETQYF.

V gene TRBV4-3 combines with J gene TRBJ2-2; TRBD1 matches 7 bases. CDR3 length: 17 residues. Germline V CDR1 and CDR2: LGHNA, YSLEER. The trim removed 3 bases at V and 1 base at J, leaving 8 bases unmatched. The CDR3 DNA sequence: TGCGCCAGCAGCCACGTTCCCGGGACAGTGAACACCGGGGAGCTGTTTTTT. Amino acid sequence: CASSHVPGTVNTGELFF.

A single count supports this clone. The chain employs TRBV10-3 and TRBJ1-1, with D possibly being TRBD1 (6 bases). Deletions cut 2 bases from V and 7 bases from J, with 20 bases between. The germline V gene encodes CDR1 ENHRY and CDR2 SYGVKD. The CDR3 contains 16 residues. CDR3 in DNA: TGTGCCATCAGTGAGCAGGTGTCAGGGGAGAGTGATGAAGCTTTCTTT. The encoded protein is CAISEQVSGESDEAFF.

CDR3 bases: TGTGCCAGCAGCCTGGGGACAGGGGGCAGTTTGGACACTGAAGCTTTCTTT. It translates to CASSLGTGGSLDTEAFF. J is TRBJ1-1 and V is TRBV5-4; TRBD1 agrees at 12 bases. The germline CDR1 and CDR2 sequences are SGHNT and YYREEE (reference sequence). CDR3 size: 17 residues. V was pared by 4 bases and J by 3 bases, with 10 bases of the junction left unmatched. Full variable domain (missing parts from reference TRBV5-4 and TRBJ1-1): ETGVTQSPTHLIKTRGQQVTLRCSSQSGHNTVSWYQQALGQGPQFIFQYYREEENGRGNFPPRFSGLQFPNYSSELNVNALELDDSALYLCASSLGTGGSLDTEAFFGQGTRLTVV.

J is TRBJ2-1 and V is TRBV3-1 (or the pseudogene TRBV3-2); 7 bases agree with TRBD1. The length of the CDR3 is 15 residues. The germline gives CDR1 LGHDT, CDR2 YNNKEL (reference sequence). V shed 7 bases, J shed 9 bases, and the junction held 15 bases outside the gene matches. DNA for the CDR3: TGTGCCAGCAACAAAAGGGACAGTGGGATGGGTGAGCAGTTCTTC. This translates into CASNKRDSGMGEQFF.

The chain joins TRBV9 to TRBJ1-1; D is uncertain. CDR3 length: 13 residues. Germline lookup yields CDR1 SGDLS and CDR2 YYNGEE. The V end was cut by 4 bases, the J end by 1 base, with 8 bases between. The CDR3 nucleotides read TGTGCCAGCAGCCCACACCCGAACACTGAAGCTTTCTTT. This encodes CASSPHPNTEAFF. Based on the CDR3 plus reference TRBV9 and TRBJ1-1, the full variable domain is DSGVTQTPKHLITATGQRVTLRCSPRSGDLSVYWYQQSLDQGLQFLIQYYNGEERAKGNILERFSAQQFPDLHSELNLSSLELGDSALYFCASSPHPNTEAFFGQGTRLTVV.

The rearrangement links TRBV12-5 to TRBJ2-2; TRBD1 agrees at 8 bases. J lost 3 bases, V lost 6 bases, and 6 bases had no gene match. Germline CDR1 is LGHNT and CDR2 is FRNRAP. The CDR3 has 15 amino acids. Written as DNA, the CDR3 is TGTGCTAGTGGCCGTGGACAGGGCGACACCGGGGAGCTGTTTTTT. Amino acid sequence: CASGRGQGDTGELFF.

CDR3 bases: TGTGCCAGCAGCCCCACGTACCAGCGGGGATCCCTAAATGAGCAGTTCTTC. This codes for CASSPTYQRGSLNEQFF. The gene calls are TRBV2 and TRBJ2-1; the match to TRBD2 covers 7 bases. The CDR3 has 17 amino acids. The V gene's germline CDR1 is SNHLY and CDR2 FYNNEI. V lost 6 bases, J lost 7 bases, and 18 bases stayed unmatched.

CDR3 residues: CASSKARSSRANYGYTF. DNA for the CDR3: TGTGCCAGCAGCAAAGCTAGGAGTTCGAGGGCTAACTATGGCTACACCTTC. V gene TRBV21-1 combines with J gene TRBJ1-2. TRBV21-1 is a documented pseudogene. This CDR3 is built from 17 residues.

V is TRBV5-1 and J is TRBJ2-7, with 7 nucleotides matching TRBD1. This CDR3 is built from 12 residues. Trimming removed 9 bases from V and 2 bases from J; junction bases left unmatched: 5. Germline values: CDR1 SGHRS, CDR2 YFSETQ. The CDR3 DNA reads as TGCGCCAACCACCAGGGGGCCTACGAGCAGTACTTC. As protein: CANHQGAYEQYF.

The V call is TRBV9, the J call TRBJ1-6; TRBD1 aligns across 8 bases. Germline lookup yields CDR1 SGDLS and CDR2 YYNGEE. This CDR3 contains 14 residues. With V trimmed by 4 bases and J by 8 bases, 5 bases remained unmatched. The CDR3 bases are TGTGCCAGCAGCTCACAGGGGGAGGATTCACCCCTCCACTTT. Translated, it gives CASSSQGEDSPLHF.

The sample holds one count of this clone. V usage is TRBV30 and J usage is TRBJ1-4, with 7 positions matching TRBD1. Looked up from germline, CDR1 is GTSNPN and CDR2 is SVGIG (reference sequence). The CDR3 is 13 amino acids. The ends lost 1 base at V and 7 bases at J; junction bases unmatched: 3. CDR3 DNA: TGTGCCTGGAGTGGGACAGGTACTGAAAAACTGTTTTTT. It codes for CAWSGTGTEKLFF.

In its sample, this clone was seen once. The rearrangement uses TRBV30 and TRBJ1-5; a weak D match, TRBD1 (5 bases). The CDR3 is 13 amino acids. Germline CDR1 and CDR2: GTSNPN and SVGIG (reference sequence). Trimming pared 3 bases from V and 5 bases from J, leaving 11 bases between. CDR3 protein: CAWRKVGDQPQHF. CDR3 DNA: TGTGCCTGGAGAAAAGTAGGGGATCAGCCCCAGCATTTT.

The J gene is TRBJ2-3, the V gene TRBV2, with unresolved D. CDR3 length: 17 amino acids. Germline loops: CDR1 SNHLY, CDR2 FYNNEI. Between the trimmed V and J ends, which lost 4 bases and 0 bases, there was a span of 17 bases. The CDR3 here is CASSGRRLAFSTDTQYF. In DNA form, the CDR3 reads TGTGCCAGCAGTGGTAGGCGGCTTGCTTTTAGCACAGATACGCAGTATTTT.

This clone is a singleton in its sample. The CDR3 spells CASSQEAGQGYNEQFF. CDR3 DNA: TGCGCCAGCAGCCAAGAAGCCGGACAGGGCTACAATGAGCAGTTCTTC. V gene TRBV4-3 combines with J gene TRBJ2-1, with TRBD1 matching over 8 bases. V lost 0 bases, J lost 3 bases, and 4 bases stayed unmatched. The CDR3 extends over 16 amino acids. Germline V gene sequence: CDR1 LGHNA, CDR2 YSLEER.